This TCR beta chain stems from a study of blood T cell repertoires in COVID-19. TCRdb's copy holds only in-frame clones and misses some; the assay was immunoSEQ multiplex PCR. Of some 200,000 clones listed, 88% are singletons. Germline-derived CDR1 and CDR2 are KGHDR and SFDVKD. V shed 4 bases, J shed 8 bases, and the junction held 4 bases outside the gene matches. The CDR3 is made up of 14 amino acids. The TCR sequence derives from a man between 65 and 85 years old with acute or convalescent COVID-19. Sequencing input: peripheral blood. The chain carries TRBV24-1 and TRBJ2-1; 10 bases fit TRBD2. The CDR3 reads CATSESGRGDEQFF. The CDR3 DNA reads as TGTGCCACCAGTGAAAGCGGGAGGGGGGATGAGCAGTTCTTC.